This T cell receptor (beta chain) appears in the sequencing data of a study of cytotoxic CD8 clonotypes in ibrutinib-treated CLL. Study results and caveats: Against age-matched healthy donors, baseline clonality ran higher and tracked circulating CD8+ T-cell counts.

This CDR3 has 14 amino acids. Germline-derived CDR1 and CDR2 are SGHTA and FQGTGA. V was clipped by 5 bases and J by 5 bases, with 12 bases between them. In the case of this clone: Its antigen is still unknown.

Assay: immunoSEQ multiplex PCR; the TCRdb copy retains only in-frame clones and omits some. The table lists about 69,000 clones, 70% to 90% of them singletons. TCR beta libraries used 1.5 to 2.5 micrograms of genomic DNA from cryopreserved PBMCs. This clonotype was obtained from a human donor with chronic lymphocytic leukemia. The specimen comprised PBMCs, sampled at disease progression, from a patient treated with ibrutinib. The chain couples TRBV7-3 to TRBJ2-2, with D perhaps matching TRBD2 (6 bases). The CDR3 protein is CASSPRRGTGELFF. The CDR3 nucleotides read TGTGCCAGCAGCCCACGACGGGGGACCGGGGAGCTGTTTTTT.